The present T cell receptor (beta chain) was sequenced within a study of shared clonotypes between healthy human individuals. Whole-study context: Two female and three male donors aged 18 to 49 were enrolled.

Loaded into unsorted PBMC replicate PCRs was about 330 ng DNA, 25,000 to 30,000 T cell genomes. The sequenced material, unsorted PBMC DNA, was run on ten immunoSEQ deep assay plates. Original data processing: ImmunoSEQ output lacked quality scores and full-length reads, limiting matched filtering. Profiling relied on immunoSEQ multiplex PCR, and the TCRdb table lists in-frame clones only, not all of them. D and trimming were read from the DNA, whereas the V and J calls and clone size are those reported in that table. The data show a few hundred thousand clones, 75% to 80% seen once. V was pared by 5 bases and J by 2 bases, with 4 bases between. This CDR3 is built from 10 residues. CDR1 and CDR2 (germline): DFQATT, SNEGSKA (reference sequence).

Specimen: PBMCs. The TCR comes from a woman in her thirties or forties in good health. Some clones in this sample may be carry-over from other donors' samples. The chain has TRBV20-1 and TRBJ2-7, with unresolved D. The CDR3 region has the DNA TGCAGTGCTGTCCCCTACGAGCAGTACTTC. This gives the protein CSAVPYEQYF.